The clone carrying this TCR beta chain appeared many times. What it binds is unknown. V was cut by 11 bases and J by 8 bases, with 12 bases left in between. This CDR3 spans 10 amino acids. CDR1 LGHDT and CDR2 YNNKEL come from the germline V gene (reference sequence). TCRdb reanalysed the 5' RACE reads using MiXCR and keeps one entry per CDR3 protein. The table shows 150,000 to 200,000 distinct CDR3 sequences, with approximately 10% occurring only once. This sample stems from a study of CD8 T cells in ankylosing spondylitis. The study, taken as a whole, reports: Prior literature has documented some motif variants in synovial fluid and blood from reactive arthritis.

The chain joins TRBV3-1 to TRBJ1-2; tentatively, D is TRBD1 (5 bases). The sequence came from a male donor with ankylosing spondylitis or in good health (not recorded which). Sequencing input: blood, either unsorted or a sorted T cell fraction (not recorded which). The CDR3 loop reads CARQGGGYTF. In DNA, the CDR3 is TGTGCCCGCCAGGGAGGGGGCTACACCTTC.